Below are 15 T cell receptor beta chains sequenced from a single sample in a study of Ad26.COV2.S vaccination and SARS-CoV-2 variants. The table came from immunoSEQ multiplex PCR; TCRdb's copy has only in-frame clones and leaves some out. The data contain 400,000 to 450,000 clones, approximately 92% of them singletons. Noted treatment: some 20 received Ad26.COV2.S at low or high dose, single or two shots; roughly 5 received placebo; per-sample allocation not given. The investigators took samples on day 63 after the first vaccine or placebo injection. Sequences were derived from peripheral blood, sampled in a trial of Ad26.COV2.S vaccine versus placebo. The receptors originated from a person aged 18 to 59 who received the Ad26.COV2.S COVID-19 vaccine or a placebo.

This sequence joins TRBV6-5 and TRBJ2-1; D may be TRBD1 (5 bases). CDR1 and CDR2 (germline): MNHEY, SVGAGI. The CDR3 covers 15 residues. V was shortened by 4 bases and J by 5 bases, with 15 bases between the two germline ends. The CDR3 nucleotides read TGTGCCAGCAGTTCCGGTCAGGGTCATCACAATGAGCAGTTCTTC. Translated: CASSSGQGHHNEQFF.

The CDR3 protein is CASSGSAGQETQYF. The CDR3 DNA is TGTGCCAGCAGCGGGTCAGCGGGCCAAGAGACCCAGTACTTC. The rearrangement joins TRBV5-4 to TRBJ2-5; tentatively, D is TRBD2 (6 bases). Trimming pared 4 bases from V and 1 base from J, leaving 11 bases between. This CDR3 region has 14 residues. The germline V gene encodes CDR1 SGHNT and CDR2 YYREEE (reference sequence).

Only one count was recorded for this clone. The CDR3 region is CASGRPDRGDGYTF. In DNA form, the CDR3 reads TGTGCTAGTGGTAGGCCCGACAGGGGCGATGGCTACACCTTC. The V and J genes are TRBV12-5 and TRBJ1-2, with TRBD1 identical over 8 bases. Looked up from germline, CDR1 is LGHNT and CDR2 is FRNRAP. With 5 bases clipped from V and 6 bases from J, the junction kept 8 bases outside the gene matches. The CDR3 consists of 14 residues.

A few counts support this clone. The CDR3: CASSWGTSEQYF. In DNA form, the CDR3 reads TGTGCCAGCAGCTGGGGGACGTCCGAGCAGTACTTC. V usage is TRBV7-9 and J usage is TRBJ2-7; D might be TRBD1 or TRBD2, each matching 5 bases. The germline V and J ends were trimmed by 4 bases and 6 bases, with 10 bases remaining between them. Germline CDR1 is SEHNR and CDR2 is FQNEAQ (reference sequence). There are 12 residues in the CDR3.

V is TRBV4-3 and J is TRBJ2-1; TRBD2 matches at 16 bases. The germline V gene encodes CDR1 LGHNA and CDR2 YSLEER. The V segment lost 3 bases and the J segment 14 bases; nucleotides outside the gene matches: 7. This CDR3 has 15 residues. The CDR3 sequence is CASSHSGLAGGPKFF. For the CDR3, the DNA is TGCGCCAGCAGCCATTCGGGACTAGCGGGGGGGCCGAAGTTCTTC.

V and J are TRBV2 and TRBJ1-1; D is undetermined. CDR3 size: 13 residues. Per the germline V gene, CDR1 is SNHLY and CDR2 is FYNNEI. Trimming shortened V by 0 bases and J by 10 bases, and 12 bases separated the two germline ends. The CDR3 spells CASSEARVTGAFF. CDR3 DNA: TGTGCCAGCAGTGAAGCGCGGGTCACCGGAGCTTTCTTT. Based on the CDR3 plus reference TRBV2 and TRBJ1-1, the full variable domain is EPEVTQTPSHQVTQMGQEVILRCVPISNHLYFYWYRQILGQKVEFLVSFYNNEISEKSEIFDDQFSVERPDGSNFTLKIRSTKLEDSAMYFCASSEARVTGAFFGQGTRLTVV.

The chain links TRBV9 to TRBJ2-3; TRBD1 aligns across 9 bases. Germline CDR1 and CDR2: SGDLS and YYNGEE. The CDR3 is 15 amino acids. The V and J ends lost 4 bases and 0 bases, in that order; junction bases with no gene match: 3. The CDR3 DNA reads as TGTGCCAGCAGCCTAGGACAGGGGAGCACAGATACGCAGTATTTT. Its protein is CASSLGQGSTDTQYF.

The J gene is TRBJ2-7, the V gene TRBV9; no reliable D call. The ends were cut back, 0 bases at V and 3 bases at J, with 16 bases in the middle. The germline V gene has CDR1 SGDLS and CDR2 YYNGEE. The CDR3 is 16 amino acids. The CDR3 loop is CASSVDGTGTNYEQYF. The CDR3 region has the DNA TGTGCCAGCAGCGTAGATGGTACGGGCACCAACTACGAGCAGTACTTC.

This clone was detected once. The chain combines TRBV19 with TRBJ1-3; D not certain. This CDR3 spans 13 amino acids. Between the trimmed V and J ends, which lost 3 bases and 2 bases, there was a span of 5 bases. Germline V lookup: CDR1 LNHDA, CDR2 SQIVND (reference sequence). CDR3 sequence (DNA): TGTGCCAGTAGTATGACAACTGGAAACACCATATATTTT. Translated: CASSMTTGNTIYF.

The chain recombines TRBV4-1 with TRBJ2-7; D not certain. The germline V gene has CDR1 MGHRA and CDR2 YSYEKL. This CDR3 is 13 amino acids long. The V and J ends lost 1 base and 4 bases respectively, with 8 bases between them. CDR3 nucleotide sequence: TGCGCCAGCAGCCAAGGCCGGAATTACGAGCAGTACTTC. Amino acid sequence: CASSQGRNYEQYF.

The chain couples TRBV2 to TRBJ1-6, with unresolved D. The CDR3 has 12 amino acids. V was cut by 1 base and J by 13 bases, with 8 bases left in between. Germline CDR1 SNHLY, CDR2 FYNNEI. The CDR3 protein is CASSEDRAPLHF. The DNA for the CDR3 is TGTGCCAGCAGTGAAGATCGGGCCCCCCTCCACTTT.

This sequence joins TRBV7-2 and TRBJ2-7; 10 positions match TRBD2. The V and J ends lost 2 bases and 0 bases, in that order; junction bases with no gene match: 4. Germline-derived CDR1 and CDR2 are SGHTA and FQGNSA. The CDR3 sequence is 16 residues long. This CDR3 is CASSLSSGGASYEQYF. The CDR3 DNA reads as TGTGCCAGCAGCTTATCGAGCGGGGGGGCCTCCTACGAGCAGTACTTC.

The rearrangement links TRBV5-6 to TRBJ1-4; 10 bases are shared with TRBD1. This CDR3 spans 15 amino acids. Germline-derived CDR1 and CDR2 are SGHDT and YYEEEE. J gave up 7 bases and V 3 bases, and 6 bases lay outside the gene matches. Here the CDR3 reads CASSSPGQGSEKLFF. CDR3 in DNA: TGTGCCAGCAGCTCGCCGGGACAGGGGAGTGAAAAACTGTTTTTT.

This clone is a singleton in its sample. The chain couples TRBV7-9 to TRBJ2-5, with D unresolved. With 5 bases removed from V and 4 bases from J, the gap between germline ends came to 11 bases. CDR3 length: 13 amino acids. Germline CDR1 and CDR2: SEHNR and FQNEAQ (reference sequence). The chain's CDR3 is CASSPGVRETQYF. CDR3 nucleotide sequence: TGTGCCAGCAGCCCCGGAGTACGAGAGACCCAGTACTTC.

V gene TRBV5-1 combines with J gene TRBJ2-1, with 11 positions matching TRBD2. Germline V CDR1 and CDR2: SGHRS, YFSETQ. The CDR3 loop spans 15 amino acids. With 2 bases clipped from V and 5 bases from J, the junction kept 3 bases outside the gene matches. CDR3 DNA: TGCGCCAGCAGCTTAGTAGCGGGGGGGAACAATGAGCAGTTCTTC. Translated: CASSLVAGGNNEQFF. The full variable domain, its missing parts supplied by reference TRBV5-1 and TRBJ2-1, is KAGVTQTPRYLIKTRGQQVTLSCSPISGHRSVSWYQQTPGQGLQFLFEYFSETQRNKGNFPGRFSGRQFSNSRSEMNVSTLELGDSALYLCASSLVAGGNNEQFFGPGTRLTVL.